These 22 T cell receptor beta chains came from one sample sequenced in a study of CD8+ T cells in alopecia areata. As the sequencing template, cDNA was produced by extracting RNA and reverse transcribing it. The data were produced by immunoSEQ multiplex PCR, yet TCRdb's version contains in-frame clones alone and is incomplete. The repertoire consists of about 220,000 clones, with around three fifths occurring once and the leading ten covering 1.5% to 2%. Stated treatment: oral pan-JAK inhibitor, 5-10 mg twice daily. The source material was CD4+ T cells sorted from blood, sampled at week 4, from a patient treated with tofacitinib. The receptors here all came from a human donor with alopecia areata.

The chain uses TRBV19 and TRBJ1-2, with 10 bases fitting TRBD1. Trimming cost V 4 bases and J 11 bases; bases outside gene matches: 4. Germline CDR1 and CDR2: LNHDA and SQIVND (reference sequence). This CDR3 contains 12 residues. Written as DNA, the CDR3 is TGTGCCAGTAGTAACCGGGACAGGGGATACACCTTC. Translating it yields CASSNRDRGYTF. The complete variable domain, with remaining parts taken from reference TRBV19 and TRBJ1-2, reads DGGITQSPKYLFRKEGQNVTLSCEQNLNHDAMYWYRQDPGQGLRLIYYSQIVNDFQKGDIAEGYSVSREKKESFPLTVTSAQKNPTAFYLCASSNRDRGYTFGSGTRLTVV.

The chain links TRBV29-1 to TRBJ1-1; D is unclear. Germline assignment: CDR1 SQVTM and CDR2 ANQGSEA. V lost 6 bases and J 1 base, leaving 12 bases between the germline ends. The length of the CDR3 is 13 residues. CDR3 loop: CSVYRISNTEAFF. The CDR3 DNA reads TGCAGCGTGTACCGGATCTCGAACACTGAAGCTTTCTTT.

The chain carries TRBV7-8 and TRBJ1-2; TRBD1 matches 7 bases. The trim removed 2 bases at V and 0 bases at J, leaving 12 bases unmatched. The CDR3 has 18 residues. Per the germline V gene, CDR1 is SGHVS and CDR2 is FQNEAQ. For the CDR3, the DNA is TGTGCCAGCAGCTTACTTAGTCCAGGGGGGAAAGCTAACTATGGCTACACCTTC. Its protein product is CASSLLSPGGKANYGYTF.

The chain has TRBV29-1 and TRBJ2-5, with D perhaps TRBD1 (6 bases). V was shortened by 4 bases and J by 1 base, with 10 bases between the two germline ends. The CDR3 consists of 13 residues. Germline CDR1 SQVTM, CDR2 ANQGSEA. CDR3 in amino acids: CSVVPGAQETQYF. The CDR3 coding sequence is TGCAGCGTTGTCCCAGGGGCCCAAGAGACCCAGTACTTC.

The DNA of the CDR3 is TGCGCCAGCAGCCAAGACCGGGATCCAATTACAGGTCTGAACACTGAAGCTTTCTTT. Protein sequence: CASSQDRDPITGLNTEAFF. The rearrangement joins TRBV4-3 to TRBJ1-1, with D perhaps matching TRBD1 (5 bases). CDR1 is LGHNA, CDR2 YSLEER, per germline. CDR3 length: 19 residues. V was trimmed by 0 bases and J by 0 bases, leaving 20 bases between them.

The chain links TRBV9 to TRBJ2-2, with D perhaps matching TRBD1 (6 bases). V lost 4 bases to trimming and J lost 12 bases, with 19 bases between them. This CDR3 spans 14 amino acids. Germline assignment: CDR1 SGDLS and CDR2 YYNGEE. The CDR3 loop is CASSPDPTGIKLFF. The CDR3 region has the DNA TGTGCCAGCAGCCCCGATCCAACAGGGATAAAGCTGTTTTTT. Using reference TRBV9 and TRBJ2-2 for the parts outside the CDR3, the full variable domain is DSGVTQTPKHLITATGQRVTLRCSPRSGDLSVYWYQQSLDQGLQFLIQYYNGEERAKGNILERFSAQQFPDLHSELNLSSLELGDSALYFCASSPDPTGIKLFFGEGSRLTVL.

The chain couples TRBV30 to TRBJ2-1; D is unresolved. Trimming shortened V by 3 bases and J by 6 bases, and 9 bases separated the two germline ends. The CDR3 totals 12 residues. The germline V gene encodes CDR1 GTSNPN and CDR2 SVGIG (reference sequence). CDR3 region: CAWRRRANEQFF. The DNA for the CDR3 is TGTGCCTGGAGGCGAAGGGCCAATGAGCAGTTCTTC.

In DNA form, the CDR3 reads TGTGCCTGGAGCCCCCGCCTGGATGGCTACACCTTC. Translation: CAWSPRLDGYTF. V and J are TRBV30 and TRBJ1-2; D ambiguous. The CDR3 has 12 residues. V lost 3 bases, J lost 6 bases, and 11 bases lay in between. From germline, CDR1 is GTSNPN and CDR2 SVGIG (reference sequence).

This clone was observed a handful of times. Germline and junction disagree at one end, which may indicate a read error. This CDR3 is CAISEGTNYGCTF. The CDR3 nucleotides are TGTGCCATCAGTGAGGGGACGAACTATGGCTGCACCTTC. The chain combines TRBV10-3 with TRBJ1-2; possibly TRBD1 for D (5 bases). Germline V gene sequence: CDR1 ENHRY, CDR2 SYGVKD. The CDR3 consists of 13 residues.

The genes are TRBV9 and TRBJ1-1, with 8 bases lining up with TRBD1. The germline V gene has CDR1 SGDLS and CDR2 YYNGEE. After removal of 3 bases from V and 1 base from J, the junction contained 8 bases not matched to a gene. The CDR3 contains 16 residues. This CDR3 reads CASSAIKGQGNTEAFF. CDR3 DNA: TGTGCCAGCAGCGCCATAAAAGGACAGGGGAACACTGAAGCTTTCTTT.

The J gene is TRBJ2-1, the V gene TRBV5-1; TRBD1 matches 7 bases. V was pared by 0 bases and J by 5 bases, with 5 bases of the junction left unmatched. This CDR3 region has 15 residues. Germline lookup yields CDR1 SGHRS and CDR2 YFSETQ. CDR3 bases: TGCGCCAGCAGCTTGGGTGACAGGGACCACAATGAGCAGTTCTTC. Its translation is CASSLGDRDHNEQFF. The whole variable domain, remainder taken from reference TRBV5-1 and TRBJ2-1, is KAGVTQTPRYLIKTRGQQVTLSCSPISGHRSVSWYQQTPGQGLQFLFEYFSETQRNKGNFPGRFSGRQFSNSRSEMNVSTLELGDSALYLCASSLGDRDHNEQFFGPGTRLTVL.

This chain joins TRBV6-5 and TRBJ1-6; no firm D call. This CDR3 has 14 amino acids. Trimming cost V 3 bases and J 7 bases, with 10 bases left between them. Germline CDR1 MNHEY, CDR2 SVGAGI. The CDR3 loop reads CASSYRQQNSPLHF. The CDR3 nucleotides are TGTGCCAGCAGTTATCGCCAGCAGAATTCACCCCTCCACTTT.

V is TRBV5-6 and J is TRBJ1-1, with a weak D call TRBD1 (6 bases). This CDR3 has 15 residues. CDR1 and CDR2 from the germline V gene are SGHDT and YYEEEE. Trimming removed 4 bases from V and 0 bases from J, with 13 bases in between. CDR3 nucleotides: TGTGCCAGCAGCCCCTTAGACAGGATGAACACTGAAGCTTTCTTT. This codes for CASSPLDRMNTEAFF.

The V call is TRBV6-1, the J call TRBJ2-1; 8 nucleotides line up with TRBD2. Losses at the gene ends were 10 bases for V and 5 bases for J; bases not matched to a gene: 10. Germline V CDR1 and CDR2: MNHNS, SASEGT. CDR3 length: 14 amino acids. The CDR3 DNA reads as TGTGCCACCCGGGGGGGCTCGGTCCACAATGAGCAGTTCTTC. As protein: CATRGGSVHNEQFF.

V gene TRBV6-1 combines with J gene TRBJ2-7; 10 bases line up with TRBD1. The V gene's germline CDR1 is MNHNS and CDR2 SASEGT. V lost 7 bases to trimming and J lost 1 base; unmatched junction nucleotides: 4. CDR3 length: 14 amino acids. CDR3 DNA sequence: TGTGCCAGCACCCGGACAGGGGGGTCCTACGAGCAGTACTTC. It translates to CASTRTGGSYEQYF.

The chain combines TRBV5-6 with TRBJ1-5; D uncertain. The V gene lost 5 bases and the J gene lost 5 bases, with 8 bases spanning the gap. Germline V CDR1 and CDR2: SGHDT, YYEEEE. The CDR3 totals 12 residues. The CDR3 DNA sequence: TGTGCCAGCAGGAAGGGAGATCAGCCCCAGCATTTT. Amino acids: CASRKGDQPQHF.

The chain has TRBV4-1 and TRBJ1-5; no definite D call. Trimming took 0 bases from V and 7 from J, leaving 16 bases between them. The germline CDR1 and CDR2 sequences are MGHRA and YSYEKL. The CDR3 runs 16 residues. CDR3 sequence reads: CASSQDVRPTKQPQHF. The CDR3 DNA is TGCGCCAGCAGCCAAGATGTTCGCCCAACCAAACAGCCCCAGCATTTT.

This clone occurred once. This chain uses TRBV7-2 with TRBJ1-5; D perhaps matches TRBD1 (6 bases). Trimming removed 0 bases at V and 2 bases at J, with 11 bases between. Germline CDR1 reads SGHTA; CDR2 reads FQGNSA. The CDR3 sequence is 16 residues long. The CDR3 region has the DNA TGTGCCAGCAGCTTAGCGTGGGGGCTTGGCAATCAGCCCCAGCATTTT. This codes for CASSLAWGLGNQPQHF.

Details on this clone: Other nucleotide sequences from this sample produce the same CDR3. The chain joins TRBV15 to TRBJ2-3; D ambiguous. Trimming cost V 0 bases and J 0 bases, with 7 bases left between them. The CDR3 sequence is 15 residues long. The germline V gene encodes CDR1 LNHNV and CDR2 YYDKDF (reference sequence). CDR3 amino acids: CATSRDSDSTDTQYF. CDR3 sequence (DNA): TGTGCCACCAGCAGAGATTCGGACAGCACAGATACGCAGTATTTT.

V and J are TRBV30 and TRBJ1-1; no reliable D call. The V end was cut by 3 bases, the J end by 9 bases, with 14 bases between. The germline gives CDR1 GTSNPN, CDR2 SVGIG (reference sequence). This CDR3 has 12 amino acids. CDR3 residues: CAWSHNPDQAFF. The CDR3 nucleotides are TGTGCCTGGAGCCACAACCCCGACCAAGCTTTCTTT.

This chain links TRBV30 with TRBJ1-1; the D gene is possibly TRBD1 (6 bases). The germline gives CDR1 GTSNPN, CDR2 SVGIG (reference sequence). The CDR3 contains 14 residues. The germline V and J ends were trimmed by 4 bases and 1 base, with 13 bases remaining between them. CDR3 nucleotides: TGTGCCTGGAACAGGGTCATTCAGAACACTGAAGCTTTCTTT. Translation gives CAWNRVIQNTEAFF.

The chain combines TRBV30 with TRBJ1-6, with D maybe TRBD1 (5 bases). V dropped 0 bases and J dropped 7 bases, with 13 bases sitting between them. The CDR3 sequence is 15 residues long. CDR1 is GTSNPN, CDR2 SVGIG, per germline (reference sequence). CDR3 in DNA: TGTGCCTGGAGTGTTGGAGGCAGGGCAAATTCACCCCTCCACTTT. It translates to CAWSVGGRANSPLHF.